This TCR beta chain derives from a study of blood T cell repertoires in COVID-19. Only in-frame clones appear in the TCRdb table, and some are missing; sequencing was by immunoSEQ multiplex PCR. The table includes about 260,000 clones, 65% to 90% detected once. The CDR3 has 16 residues. Trimming removed 0 bases at V and 2 bases at J, with 14 bases between. The germline V gene has CDR1 SGHNT and CDR2 YYREEE (reference sequence). The sample taken for sequencing was peripheral blood. This rearrangement joins TRBV5-4 to TRBJ1-2; D is uncertain. This clonotype was sampled from a man aged 30-40 years with active or convalescent COVID-19. CDR3 DNA sequence: TGTGCCAGCAGCTTGGACAGCCGCCCCTGGAACTATGGCTACACCTTC. This translates into CASSLDSRPWNYGYTF. Looking up the rest from reference TRBV5-4 and TRBJ1-2 gives the full variable domain: ETGVTQSPTHLIKTRGQQVTLRCSSQSGHNTVSWYQQALGQGPQFIFQYYREEENGRGNFPPRFSGLQFPNYSSELNVNALELDDSALYLCASSLDSRPWNYGYTFGSGTRLTVV.